This T cell receptor (beta chain) was profiled in a study of blood T cells in healthy people across ages. The authors ran a second PCR of about 6 to 11 cycles using a sample-barcoded 5' primer and a J-beta primer mix. TCRdb used MiXCR to reprocess the 5' RACE reads, holding one entry per CDR3 protein. The profile shows around 670,000 distinct CDR3 sequences, approximately 30% of them singletons. Trimming took 4 bases from V and 0 from J, leaving 10 bases between them. The CDR3 sequence is 15 residues long. Germline CDR1 and CDR2: MNHEY and SVGAGI. The table lists this clonotype with many counts. This chain connects TRBV6-5 to TRBJ2-1; perhaps TRBD2 as D (6 bases). Material: blood. The source is a woman aged 80 or over in good health. The CDR3 sequence: CASSLSSASYNEQFF. The CDR3 DNA is TGTGCCAGCAGTTTATCTAGCGCCTCCTACAATGAGCAGTTCTTC.